This TCR beta chain was recorded in a study of T cells in Graves' hyperthyroidism and ophthalmopathy. CDR1 is SNHLY, CDR2 FYNNEI, per germline. The CDR3 totals 13 residues. The source material, RNA transcripts, was used to amplify TCR beta CDR3 regions. First-round RT-PCR targeting the TCR CDR3 was performed with the HTBI primer set. Via MiXCR, TCRdb re-called the multiplex PCR reads, giving one row per CDR3 protein. The profile shows 500,000 to 600,000 distinct CDR3 sequences, roughly 46% of them singletons. This clonotype was counted at least ten times. An end of the junction differs from the germline gene, which may be a read error.

This clonotype originated in an adult woman with Graves' disease, either hyperthyroidism or ophthalmopathy (not recorded which). Sample: peripheral blood or thyroid tissue (not recorded which). The chain employs TRBV2 and TRBJ2-2; D may be TRBD1 (5 bases). The CDR3 coding sequence is TGTGCCAGCACTGAACAGGTTACCGGGGAGCTGTTTTTT. This codes for CASTEQVTGELFF. Looking up the rest from reference TRBV2 and TRBJ2-2 gives the full variable domain: EPEVTQTPSHQVTQMGQEVILRCVPISNHLYFYWYRQILGQKVEFLVSFYNNEISEKSEIFDDQFSVERPDGSNFTLKIRSTKLEDSAMYFCASTEQVTGELFFGEGSRLTVL.